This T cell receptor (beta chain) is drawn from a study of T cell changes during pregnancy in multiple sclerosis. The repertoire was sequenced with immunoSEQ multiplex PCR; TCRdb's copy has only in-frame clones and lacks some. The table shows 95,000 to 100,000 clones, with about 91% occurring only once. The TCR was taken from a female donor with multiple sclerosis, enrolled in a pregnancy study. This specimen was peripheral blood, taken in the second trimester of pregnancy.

Here the CDR3 reads CASSYSGAEEQYF. As DNA, the CDR3 is TGTGCCAGCAGTTACTCGGGGGCTGAAGAGCAGTACTTC. This chain joins TRBV6-5 and TRBJ2-7; D is possibly TRBD1 (6 bases). The CDR3 runs 13 residues. V lost 0 bases to trimming and J lost 7 bases, with 10 bases between them. The germline CDR1 and CDR2 sequences are MNHEY and SVGAGI.